This T cell receptor (beta chain) emerged from a study of T cells in Graves' hyperthyroidism and ophthalmopathy. This CDR3 has 14 residues. The V gene end was trimmed by 3 bases and the J gene end by 5 bases; junction bases not matched to a gene: 8. From germline, CDR1 is DFQATT and CDR2 SNEGSKA (reference sequence). The TCR beta CDR3 regions underwent amplification using RNA transcripts as the source. First-round RT-PCR with HTBI primers amplified the TCR CDR3 region. TCRdb re-derived calls from the multiplex PCR reads in MiXCR, one entry per CDR3 protein. This repertoire shows more than 500,000 distinct CDR3 sequences, 46% found once; its top ten account for 44%.

This receptor was taken from an adult woman with Graves' disease, either hyperthyroidism or ophthalmopathy (not recorded which). This chain connects TRBV20-1 to TRBJ2-5; 8 bases align to TRBD1. The material sequenced was peripheral blood or thyroid tissue (not recorded which). Written as DNA, the CDR3 is TGCAGTGCTAGGGTCTTCCAGGGGGCCGAGACCCAGTACTTC. This codes for CSARVFQGAETQYF.